This T cell receptor beta chain was documented in a study of OX40 agonist ivuxolimab in advanced cancers. Study-level information: Three patients got partial responses; one had hepatocellular carcinoma and two had cutaneous melanoma.

Study outcomes and limitations: Expanded clones tended on average to be more numerous among CD8+ T cells than CD4+.

CDR1 GTSNPN and CDR2 SVGIG come from the germline V gene (reference sequence). V was shortened by 3 bases and J by 0 bases, with 12 bases between the two germline ends. The CDR3 loop spans 16 amino acids. Measured with immunoSEQ multiplex PCR; TCRdb has only the in-frame clones, and not every one. The data contain tens of thousands of clones, 85% of them singletons. Points on this clone: Its target is not known.

The starting material was CD4+ or CD8+ T cells sorted from blood, obtained in a trial of the OX40 agonist ivuxolimab. The chain is built from TRBV30 and TRBJ1-6; D unresolved. The sequence was obtained from an adult with an advanced solid tumor such as melanoma, head and neck, liver or kidney cancer. The CDR3 reads CAWRHYPSSYNSPLHF. DNA of the CDR3: TGTGCCTGGAGGCATTACCCTAGCTCCTATAATTCACCCCTCCACTTT.